The 18 T cell receptor beta chains below were found in one sample sequenced in a study of beta chain features in type 1 diabetes. Overall study results and limits: TCRB CDR3 length was moderately but significantly reduced in all four CD4+ subsets of Type 1 diabetes patients.

The sequenced template was cDNA made from the entire isolated RNA. TCRdb's table, derived via immunoSEQ multiplex PCR, lists solely in-frame clones and lacks some. The repertoire has 300,000 to 450,000 clones, roughly 12% of them found once; the top ten carry around 0.01%. These receptors lack a known antigen. The sequencing input was naive CD4+ T cells from blood. The receptor set was obtained from a woman aged 18-29 years with type 1 diabetes.

The rearrangement joins TRBV15 to TRBJ2-7; 7 bases map to TRBD2. Germline values: CDR1 LNHNV, CDR2 YYDKDF (reference sequence). The V gene end was trimmed by 6 bases and the J gene end by 3 bases; junction bases not matched to a gene: 8. The CDR3 runs to 14 residues. The CDR3 coding sequence is TGTGCCACCAGGAGGGGAGGGTCTTACTACGAGCAGTACTTC. This codes for CATRRGGSYYEQYF.

In its sample, this clone was seen a few times. The chain combines TRBV27 with TRBJ1-5; no reliable D call. The CDR3 loop spans 13 amino acids. Germline values: CDR1 MNHEY, CDR2 SMNVEV (reference sequence). V was pared by 5 bases and J by 3 bases, with 8 bases between. CDR3 DNA: TGTGCCAGCAGTGATGGGCCCAATCAGCCCCAGCATTTT. This encodes CASSDGPNQPQHF.

This sequence joins TRBV18 and TRBJ1-5, with TRBD1 matching 9 bases. Unmatched junction bases numbered 8, after V lost 3 bases and J lost 2 bases. This CDR3 region has 17 residues. CDR1 and CDR2 from the germline V gene are KGHSH and LQKENI. The CDR3 region is CASSPPGQGGGNQPQHF. The CDR3 DNA follows: TGTGCCAGCTCACCGCCGGGACAGGGTGGGGGCAATCAGCCCCAGCATTTT.

The chain is built from TRBV7-2 and TRBJ2-5, with D uncertain. The V gene's germline CDR1 is SGHTA and CDR2 FQGNSA. The V gene lost 3 bases and the J gene lost 1 base, with 6 bases spanning the gap. This CDR3 has 13 residues. The CDR3 DNA follows: TGTGCCAGCAGCTTCTTCAGCCAAGAGACCCAGTACTTC. It translates to CASSFFSQETQYF.

DNA for the CDR3: TGCGCCAGCAGCTTGGGCCCGGTTACTGAAGCTTTCTTT. Its protein product is CASSLGPVTEAFF. The chain combines TRBV5-1 with TRBJ1-1; D gene ambiguous. Germline values: CDR1 SGHRS, CDR2 YFSETQ. V was clipped by 0 bases and J by 5 bases, with 8 bases between them. The CDR3 totals 13 residues. Looking up the rest from reference TRBV5-1 and TRBJ1-1 gives the full variable domain: KAGVTQTPRYLIKTRGQQVTLSCSPISGHRSVSWYQQTPGQGLQFLFEYFSETQRNKGNFPGRFSGRQFSNSRSEMNVSTLELGDSALYLCASSLGPVTEAFFGQGTRLTVV.

This clone was detected only a few times. The chain recombines TRBV10-3 with TRBJ1-1; D gene unclear. Germline V gene data show CDR1 as ENHRY and CDR2 as SYGVKD. Trimming left V 3 bases short and J 9 bases short, with 17 bases between. This CDR3 is 14 amino acids long. Here the CDR3 reads CAISDLERLSQAFF. The CDR3 DNA is TGTGCCATCAGTGACTTAGAGAGGCTTAGCCAAGCTTTCTTT.

This clone was observed a handful of times. The chain carries TRBV27 and TRBJ1-2, with D perhaps matching TRBD1 (6 bases). V was clipped by 8 bases and J by 8 bases, with 18 bases between them. The CDR3 consists of 13 residues. In germline, CDR1 is MNHEY, CDR2 SMNVEV (reference sequence). The CDR3 DNA is TGTGCCAGCGCGCGGATCAGGGGTTGGGGCTACACCTTC. Amino acids: CASARIRGWGYTF.

This clone came up a few times. The rearrangement uses TRBV4-3 and TRBJ1-1, with 8 bases matching TRBD1. Trimming cost V 5 bases and J 8 bases; bases outside gene matches: 7. The CDR3 is 13 residues long. Germline V gene data show CDR1 as LGHNA and CDR2 as YSLEER. CDR3 sequence (DNA): TGCGCCAGCAGCTCCGGGACAGGATACGAAGCTTTCTTT. Its protein is CASSSGTGYEAFF.

This clone has just a few counts. The V gene is TRBV2, the J gene TRBJ2-7; TRBD1 is a possible D gene (5 bases). CDR1 and CDR2 (germline): SNHLY, FYNNEI. The V end was cut by 3 bases, the J end by 1 base, with 10 bases between. CDR3 length: 14 amino acids. CDR3 in DNA: TGTGCCAGCAGTGACTTTGACAGTTCCTACGAGCAGTACTTC. This sequence encodes CASSDFDSSYEQYF. Based on the CDR3 plus reference TRBV2 and TRBJ2-7, the full variable domain is EPEVTQTPSHQVTQMGQEVILRCVPISNHLYFYWYRQILGQKVEFLVSFYNNEISEKSEIFDDQFSVERPDGSNFTLKIRSTKLEDSAMYFCASSDFDSSYEQYFGPGTRLTVT.

Comment on this clone: The sample has other DNA sequences that encode this CDR3 too. The V call is TRBV28, the J call TRBJ2-7; D gene unclear. The germline V gene has CDR1 MDHEN and CDR2 SYDVKM. The V and J ends lost 1 base and 7 bases respectively, with 5 bases between them. The length of the CDR3 is 11 residues. The CDR3 DNA follows: TGTGCCAGCAGTTTATCCCGGGAGCAGTACTTC. Protein sequence: CASSLSREQYF.

The chain is built from TRBV6-1 and TRBJ2-4; 10 bases match TRBD2. The CDR3 spans 13 residues. Looked up from germline, CDR1 is MNHNS and CDR2 is SASEGT. V lost 5 bases to trimming and J lost 5 bases; unmatched junction nucleotides: 0. The CDR3 reads CASSLAGENIQYF. The CDR3 DNA reads as TGTGCCAGCAGTCTAGCGGGAGAAAACATTCAGTACTTC.

The chain links TRBV6-5 to TRBJ1-2; a possible D gene is TRBD1 (6 bases). V was pared by 5 bases and J by 6 bases, with 13 bases between. CDR1 MNHEY and CDR2 SVGAGI come from the germline V gene. This CDR3 spans 13 amino acids. As DNA, the CDR3 is TGTGCCAGCAGTAGGATAAACAGGGATGGCTACACCTTC. It is translated as CASSRINRDGYTF.

V usage is TRBV5-6 and J usage is TRBJ1-5; 9 nucleotides line up with TRBD1. Germline CDR1 and CDR2: SGHDT and YYEEEE. CDR3 length equals 15 residues. With 0 bases clipped from V and 6 bases from J, the junction kept 4 bases outside the gene matches. The CDR3 loop is CASSLADRGGQPQHF. The CDR3 DNA sequence: TGTGCCAGCAGCTTGGCGGACAGGGGTGGTCAGCCCCAGCATTTT.

The J gene is TRBJ1-1, the V gene TRBV14, with 7 positions matching TRBD1. Per germline, CDR1 SGHDN and CDR2 FVKESK. The CDR3 consists of 16 residues. The J segment lost 2 bases and the V segment lost 4 bases, leaving 10 bases of the junction unmatched. CDR3 in DNA: TGTGCCAGCAGCCTCGAAGAGGACAGGAGCAACACTGAAGCTTTCTTT. Translated, it gives CASSLEEDRSNTEAFF.

J is TRBJ2-3 and V is TRBV19, with 7 bases lining up with TRBD1. CDR3 length: 16 residues. CDR1 is LNHDA, CDR2 SQIVND, per germline (reference sequence). V was clipped by 4 bases and J by 0 bases; unmatched bases: 7. The DNA of the CDR3 is TGTGCCAGTAGTACGGAGACAGGGACGAGCACAGATACGCAGTATTTT. Residues: CASSTETGTSTDTQYF.

This clone was seen a handful of times. The chain recombines TRBV2 with TRBJ1-5; D is uncertain. The CDR3 has 16 residues. CDR1 SNHLY and CDR2 FYNNEI come from the germline V gene. Trimming pared 3 bases from V and 10 bases from J, leaving 22 bases between. The CDR3 is CASSDLEAARGVPQHF. For the CDR3, the DNA is TGTGCCAGCAGTGACCTAGAGGCCGCCAGAGGTGTTCCCCAGCATTTT.

This clone has just a few counts. The chain employs TRBV7-2 and TRBJ1-5; 7 nucleotides line up with TRBD1. The germline CDR1 and CDR2 sequences are SGHTA and FQGNSA. V was pared by 6 bases and J by 7 bases, with 9 bases of the junction left unmatched. This CDR3 has 14 amino acids. CDR3 sequence: CASRDTGARQPQHF. In DNA form, the CDR3 reads TGTGCCAGCAGGGATACAGGGGCAAGGCAGCCCCAGCATTTT.

In this sample, this clone turned up a few times. This chain joins TRBV11-1 and TRBJ2-3; TRBD2 is a possible D gene (5 bases). The CDR3 length is 15 residues. The germline gives CDR1 SGHAT, CDR2 FQDESV (reference sequence). The V and J ends lost 2 bases and 3 bases respectively, with 12 bases between them. DNA of the CDR3: TGTGCCAGCAGCTTATCGCGGGTTGAAACAGATACGCAGTATTTT. It encodes CASSLSRVETDTQYF.